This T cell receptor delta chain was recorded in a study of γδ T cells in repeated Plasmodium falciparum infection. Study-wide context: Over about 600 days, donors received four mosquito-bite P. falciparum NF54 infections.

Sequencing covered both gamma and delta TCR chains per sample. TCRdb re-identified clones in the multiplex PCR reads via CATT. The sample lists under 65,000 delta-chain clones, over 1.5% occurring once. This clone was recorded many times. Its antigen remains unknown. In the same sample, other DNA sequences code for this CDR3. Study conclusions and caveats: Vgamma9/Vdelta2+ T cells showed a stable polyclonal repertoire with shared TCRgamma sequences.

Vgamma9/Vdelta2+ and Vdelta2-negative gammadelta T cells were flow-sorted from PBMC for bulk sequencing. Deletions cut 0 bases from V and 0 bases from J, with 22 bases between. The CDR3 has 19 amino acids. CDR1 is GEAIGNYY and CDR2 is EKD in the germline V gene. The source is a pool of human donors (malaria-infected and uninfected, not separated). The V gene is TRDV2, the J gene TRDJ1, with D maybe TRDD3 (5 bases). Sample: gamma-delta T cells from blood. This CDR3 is CACDTGALRGGMYTDKLIF. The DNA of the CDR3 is TGTGCCTGTGACACCGGCGCTTTACGGGGGGGCATGTACACCGATAAACTCATCTTT.